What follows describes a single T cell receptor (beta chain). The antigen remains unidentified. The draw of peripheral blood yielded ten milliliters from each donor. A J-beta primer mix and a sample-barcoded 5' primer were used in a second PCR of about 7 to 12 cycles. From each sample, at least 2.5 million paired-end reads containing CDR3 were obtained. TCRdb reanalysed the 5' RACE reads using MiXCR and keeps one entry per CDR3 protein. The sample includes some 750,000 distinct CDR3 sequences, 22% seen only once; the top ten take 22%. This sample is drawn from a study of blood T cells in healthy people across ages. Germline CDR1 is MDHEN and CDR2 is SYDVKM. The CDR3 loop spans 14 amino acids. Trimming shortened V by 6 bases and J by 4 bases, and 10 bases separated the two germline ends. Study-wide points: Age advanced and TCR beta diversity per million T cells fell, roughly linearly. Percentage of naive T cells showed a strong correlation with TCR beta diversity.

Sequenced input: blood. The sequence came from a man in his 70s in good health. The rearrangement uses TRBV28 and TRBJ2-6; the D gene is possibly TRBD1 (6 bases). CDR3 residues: CASSSGDGANVLTF. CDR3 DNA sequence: TGTGCCAGCAGCTCAGGGGACGGGGCCAACGTCCTGACTTTC.